The 20 T cell receptor beta chains given below trace back to one sample, sequenced in a study of blood T cells in healthy people across ages. Primers used in a second PCR of about 7 to 12 cycles were a sample-barcoded 5' primer and a J-beta primer mix. Each CDR3 protein gets one entry after TCRdb re-called the 5' RACE reads with MiXCR. The top ten clones hold under 15% of a sample with about 900,000 distinct CDR3 sequences, about 48% of them seen once. Sequenced: blood. The source of these receptors is a man aged 30 to 39 in good health.

In DNA form, the CDR3 reads TGTGCCAGCGGCTTGGGAGGCCCTGACGATACGCAGTATTTT. Protein sequence: CASGLGGPDDTQYF. The chain recombines TRBV6-5 with TRBJ2-3; the D gene is possibly TRBD2 (6 bases). With 8 bases removed from V and 6 bases from J, the gap between germline ends came to 18 bases. Germline CDR1 MNHEY, CDR2 SVGAGI. CDR3 length equals 14 residues.

There are a few counts of this clonotype. V gene TRBV7-2 combines with J gene TRBJ1-2; D is undetermined. V lost 2 bases and J 7 bases, leaving 8 bases between the germline ends. This CDR3 spans 12 amino acids. CDR1 SGHTA and CDR2 FQGNSA come from the germline V gene. Here the CDR3 DNA reads TGTGCCAGCAGCTTACCTATAGGTGGCTACACCTTC. This codes for CASSLPIGGYTF.

This rearrangement joins TRBV5-1 to TRBJ2-3; no definite D call. This CDR3 contains 17 residues. V shed 1 base and J shed 0 bases, with 15 bases lying between them. Germline V gene sequence: CDR1 SGHRS, CDR2 YFSETQ. The CDR3 bases are TGCGCCAGCAGCTTGTCCCTCGGGTATTCTAGCACAGATACGCAGTATTTT. As protein: CASSLSLGYSSTDTQYF.

The chain combines TRBV27 with TRBJ2-7; 7 bases agree with TRBD1. The CDR3 is 16 amino acids. The germline V gene has CDR1 MNHEY and CDR2 SMNVEV (reference sequence). The V and J ends lost 5 bases and 0 bases, in that order; junction bases with no gene match: 10. CDR3 in amino acids: CASSVDRAPLSYEQYF. For the CDR3, the DNA is TGTGCCAGCAGTGTCGACAGGGCGCCCCTCTCCTACGAGCAGTACTTC.

V is TRBV14 and J is TRBJ2-1, with no clear D. Per germline, CDR1 SGHDN and CDR2 FVKESK. V gave up 0 bases and J gave up 12 bases, with 15 bases separating them. The CDR3 spans 14 residues. CDR3 sequence (DNA): TGTGCCAGCAGCCAAGACCAACCGGGCGTCGGGCAGTTCTTC. It is translated as CASSQDQPGVGQFF.

This clonotype was recorded a few times. The chain combines TRBV7-2 with TRBJ2-3, with 8 positions matching TRBD2. The J segment lost 2 bases and the V segment lost 5 bases, leaving 9 bases of the junction unmatched. CDR1 is SGHTA and CDR2 is FQGNSA in the germline V gene. This CDR3 is 16 amino acids long. For the CDR3, the DNA is TGTGCCAGCAGCGTAAACGGGGGGGGCGTCACAGATACGCAGTATTTT. Translating it yields CASSVNGGGVTDTQYF. The full variable domain, completed using reference TRBV7-2 and TRBJ2-3, is GAGVSQSPSNKVTEKGKDVELRCDPISGHTALYWYRQSLGQGLEFLIYFQGNSAPDKSGLPSDRFSAERTGGSVSTLTIQRTQQEDSAVYLCASSVNGGGVTDTQYFGPGTRLTVL.

This chain connects TRBV27 to TRBJ1-4; TRBD1 is a possible D gene (6 bases). CDR3 length: 16 amino acids. V was cut by 6 bases and J by 8 bases, with 22 bases left in between. The germline CDR1 and CDR2 sequences are MNHEY and SMNVEV (reference sequence). The DNA of the CDR3 is TGTGCCAGCAGGCGTACTTCCGGGACAAAGAGGGAAAAACTGTTTTTT. Residues: CASRRTSGTKREKLFF. The variable domain in full, completed from reference TRBV27 and TRBJ1-4, reads EAQVTQNPRYLITVTGKKLTVTCSQNMNHEYMSWYRQDPGLGLRQIYYSMNVEVTDKGDVPEGYKVSRKEKRNFPLILESPSPNQTSLYFCASRRTSGTKREKLFFGSGTQLSVL.

The V call is TRBV4-3, the J call TRBJ1-1; 7 bases line up with TRBD1. This CDR3 has 15 residues. Losses at the gene ends were 0 bases for V and 1 base for J; bases not matched to a gene: 2. From germline, CDR1 is LGHNA and CDR2 YSLEER. The CDR3, as DNA: TGCGCCAGCAGCCAAGAAGACAGGGCGAACACTGAAGCTTTCTTT. This translates into CASSQEDRANTEAFF.

The V call is TRBV6-1, the J call TRBJ1-4; TRBD1 agrees at 10 bases. The germline V gene has CDR1 MNHNS and CDR2 SASEGT. This CDR3 is built from 20 residues. The V gene end was trimmed by 3 bases and the J gene end by 1 base; junction bases not matched to a gene: 14. The CDR3 bases are TGTGCCAGCAGTGAGCAAATAAACGTCTGGACAGGGGGAACTAATGAAAAACTGTTTTTT. Translated, it gives CASSEQINVWTGGTNEKLFF.

CDR3 loop: CASSPEGTPTNEKLFF. In DNA form, the CDR3 reads TGTGCCAGCAGCCCCGAGGGGACACCAACTAATGAAAAACTGTTTTTT. The chain is built from TRBV3-1 and TRBJ1-4; D is possibly TRBD1 (6 bases). Germline V gene sequence: CDR1 LGHDT, CDR2 YNNKEL (reference sequence). Between the trimmed V and J ends, which lost 4 bases and 0 bases, there was a span of 12 bases. The CDR3 consists of 16 residues.

This clonotype was detected a few times. The chain uses TRBV4-3 and TRBJ2-1; D is unclear. Trimming shortened V by 1 base and J by 9 bases, and 19 bases separated the two germline ends. Germline V lookup: CDR1 LGHNA, CDR2 YSLEER. The CDR3 is 16 amino acids. The chain's CDR3 is CASSQGLGNLGIEQFF. CDR3 sequence (DNA): TGCGCCAGCAGCCAAGGGTTGGGAAATCTGGGGATTGAGCAGTTCTTC.

V gene TRBV6-2 or TRBV6-3 combines with J gene TRBJ2-3; the match to TRBD1 covers 7 bases. The CDR3 runs to 15 residues. In germline, CDR1 is MNHEY, CDR2 SVGEGT. J lost 2 bases, V lost 1 base, and 3 bases had no gene match. This chain's CDR3 is CASSYLRGLTDTQYF. In DNA, the CDR3 is TGTGCCAGCAGTTACTTGAGGGGGCTCACAGATACGCAGTATTTT.

CDR3 sequence reads: CASSQAQGVNYEQYF. The CDR3 DNA is TGTGCCAGCAGCCAAGCTCAGGGGGTAAACTACGAGCAGTACTTC. This sequence joins TRBV4-2 and TRBJ2-7, with 7 bases that match TRBD1. V was clipped by 1 base and J by 3 bases; unmatched bases: 6. Germline V lookup: CDR1 LGHNA, CDR2 YNFKEQ. CDR3 length: 15 residues.

The V gene is TRBV4-2, the J gene TRBJ1-1; no clear D. Germline-derived CDR1 and CDR2 are LGHNA and YNFKEQ. The CDR3 extends over 16 amino acids. V lost 0 bases, J lost 3 bases, and 14 bases lay in between. The CDR3 DNA follows: TGTGCCAGCAGCCAAGATTGGCAGAGTTTGTACACTGAAGCTTTCTTT. Translation: CASSQDWQSLYTEAFF.

This clonotype was recorded a few times. The rearrangement links TRBV6-1 to TRBJ1-5, with TRBD1 identical over 8 bases. The V and J ends lost 7 bases and 5 bases, in that order; junction bases with no gene match: 10. Germline-derived CDR1 and CDR2 are MNHNS and SASEGT. The CDR3 extends over 15 amino acids. The CDR3 DNA is TGTGCCAGCAAACCGGGACAGGCCTTCGATCAGCCCCAGCATTTT. Translating it yields CASKPGQAFDQPQHF.

The chain couples TRBV6-2 or TRBV6-3 to TRBJ1-5; no clear D. CDR1 and CDR2 (germline): MNHEY, SVGEGT. Trimming removed 6 bases from V and 5 bases from J, with 20 bases in between. The CDR3 runs to 16 residues. The CDR3 DNA reads as TGTGCCAGCAGCCCATTACGGCAGACGCGAGATCAGCCCCAGCATTTT. The encoded protein is CASSPLRQTRDQPQHF.

This clonotype showed up many times. V and J are TRBV4-1 and TRBJ1-5; TRBD1 might be the D (5 bases). Trimming left V 6 bases short and J 2 bases short, with 11 bases between. The CDR3 totals 14 residues. CDR1 and CDR2 (germline): MGHRA, YSYEKL. CDR3 region: CASSRGEGNQPQHF. For the CDR3, the DNA is TGCGCCAGCAGTCGAGGGGAGGGCAATCAGCCCCAGCATTTT.

The chain links TRBV11-3 to TRBJ2-1; 9 nucleotides line up with TRBD2. Per the germline V gene, CDR1 is SGHNT and CDR2 is YENEEA. There are 17 residues in the CDR3. The J segment lost 0 bases and the V segment lost 4 bases, leaving 7 bases of the junction unmatched. The CDR3, as DNA: TGTGCCAGCAGCTCCAGCGGGGGGACGAGCTCCTACAATGAGCAGTTCTTC. This sequence encodes CASSSSGGTSSYNEQFF.

The chain couples TRBV4-1 to TRBJ2-3, with D possibly TRBD2 on 7 matching bases. Germline-derived CDR1 and CDR2 are MGHRA and YSYEKL. This CDR3 region has 16 residues. Trimming left V 0 bases short and J 2 bases short, with 12 bases between. The CDR3 DNA follows: TGCGCCAGCAGCCAAGAGGCGGGGGCCTACACAGATACGCAGTATTTT. It is translated as CASSQEAGAYTDTQYF.

V is TRBV11-1 and J is TRBJ2-5; TRBD1 agrees at 8 bases. V shed 5 bases and J 5 bases; nucleotides not matched to a gene: 10. CDR3 length: 15 amino acids. From germline, CDR1 is SGHAT and CDR2 FQDESV (reference sequence). The CDR3 nucleotides are TGTGCCAGCAGCCAATACAGGGGGTCCGTGGAGACCCAGTACTTC. Its protein product is CASSQYRGSVETQYF.